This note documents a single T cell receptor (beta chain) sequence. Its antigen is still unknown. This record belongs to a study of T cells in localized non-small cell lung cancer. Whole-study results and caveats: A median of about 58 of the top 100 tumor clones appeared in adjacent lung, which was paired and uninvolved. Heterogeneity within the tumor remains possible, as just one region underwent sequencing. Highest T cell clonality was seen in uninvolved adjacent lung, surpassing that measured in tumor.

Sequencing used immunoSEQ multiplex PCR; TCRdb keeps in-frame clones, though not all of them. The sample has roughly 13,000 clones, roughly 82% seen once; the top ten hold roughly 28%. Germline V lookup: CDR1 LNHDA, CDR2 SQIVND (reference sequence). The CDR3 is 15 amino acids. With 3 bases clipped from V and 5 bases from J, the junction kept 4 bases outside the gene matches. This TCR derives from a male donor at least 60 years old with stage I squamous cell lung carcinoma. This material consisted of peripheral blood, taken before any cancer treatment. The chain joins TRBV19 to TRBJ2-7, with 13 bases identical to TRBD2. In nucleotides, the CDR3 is TGTGCCAGTAGTATCAGGACTAGCGGGAGTCACGAGCAGTACTTC. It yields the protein CASSIRTSGSHEQYF.